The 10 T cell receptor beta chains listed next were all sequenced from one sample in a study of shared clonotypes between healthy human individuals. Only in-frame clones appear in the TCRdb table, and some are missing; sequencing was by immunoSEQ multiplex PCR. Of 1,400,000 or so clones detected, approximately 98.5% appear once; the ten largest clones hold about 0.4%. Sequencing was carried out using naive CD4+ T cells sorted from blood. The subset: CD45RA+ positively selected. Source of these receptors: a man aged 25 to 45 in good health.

The CDR3 region is CSVASGVDAMNTEAFF. The CDR3 region has the DNA TGCAGCGTCGCATCGGGGGTGGACGCAATGAACACTGAAGCTTTCTTT. The rearrangement links TRBV29-1 to TRBJ1-1; D possibly corresponds to TRBD1 (5 bases). CDR3 size: 16 residues. Germline V gives CDR1 SQVTM, CDR2 ANQGSEA. Trimming removed 6 bases at V and 0 bases at J, with 20 bases between.

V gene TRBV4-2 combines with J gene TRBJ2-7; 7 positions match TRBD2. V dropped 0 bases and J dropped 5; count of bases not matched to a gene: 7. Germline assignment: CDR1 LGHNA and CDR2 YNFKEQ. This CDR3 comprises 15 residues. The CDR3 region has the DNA TGTGCCAGCAGCCAAGATACGCGGGAGAGGGACGAGCAGTACTTC. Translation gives CASSQDTRERDEQYF.

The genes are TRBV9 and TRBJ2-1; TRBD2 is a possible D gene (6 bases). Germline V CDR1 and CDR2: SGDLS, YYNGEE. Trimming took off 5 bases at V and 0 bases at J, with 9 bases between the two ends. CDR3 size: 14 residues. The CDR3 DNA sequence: TGTGCCAGCAGTGCGGGGAGCTCCTACAATGAGCAGTTCTTC. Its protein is CASSAGSSYNEQFF. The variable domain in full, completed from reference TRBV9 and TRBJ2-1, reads DSGVTQTPKHLITATGQRVTLRCSPRSGDLSVYWYQQSLDQGLQFLIQYYNGEERAKGNILERFSAQQFPDLHSELNLSSLELGDSALYFCASSAGSSYNEQFFGPGTRLTVL.

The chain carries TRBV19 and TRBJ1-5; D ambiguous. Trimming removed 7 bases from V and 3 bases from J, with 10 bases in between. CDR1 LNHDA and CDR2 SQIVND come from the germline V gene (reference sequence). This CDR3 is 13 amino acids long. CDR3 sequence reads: CASMLRVNQPQHF. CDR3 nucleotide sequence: TGTGCCAGTATGTTGAGGGTCAATCAGCCCCAGCATTTT.

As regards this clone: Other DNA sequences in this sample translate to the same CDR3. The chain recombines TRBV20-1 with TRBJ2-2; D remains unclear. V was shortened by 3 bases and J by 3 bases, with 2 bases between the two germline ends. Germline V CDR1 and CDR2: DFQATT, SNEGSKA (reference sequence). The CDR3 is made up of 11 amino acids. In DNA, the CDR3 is TGCAGTGCTAGGTACACCGGGGAGCTGTTTTTT. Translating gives CSARYTGELFF.

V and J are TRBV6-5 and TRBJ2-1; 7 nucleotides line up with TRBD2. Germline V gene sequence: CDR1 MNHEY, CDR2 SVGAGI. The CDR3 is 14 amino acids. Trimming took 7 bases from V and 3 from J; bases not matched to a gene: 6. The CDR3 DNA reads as TGTGCCAGCACCGCCAGGACTAGCTACAATGAGCAGTTCTTC. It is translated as CASTARTSYNEQFF.

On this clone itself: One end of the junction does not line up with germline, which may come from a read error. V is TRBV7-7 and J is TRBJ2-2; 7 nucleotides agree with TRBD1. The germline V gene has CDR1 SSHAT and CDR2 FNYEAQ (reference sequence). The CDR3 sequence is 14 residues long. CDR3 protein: CASTDRVNNGELFF. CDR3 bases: TGTGCTAGCACCGACAGGGTGAATAACGGGGAGCTGTTTTTT.

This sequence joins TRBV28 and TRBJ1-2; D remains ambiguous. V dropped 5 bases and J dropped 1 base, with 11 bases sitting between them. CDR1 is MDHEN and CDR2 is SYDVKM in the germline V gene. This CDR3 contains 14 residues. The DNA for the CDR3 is TGTGCCAGCAGTCAGGACTCCTTTAACTATGGCTACACCTTC. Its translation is CASSQDSFNYGYTF.

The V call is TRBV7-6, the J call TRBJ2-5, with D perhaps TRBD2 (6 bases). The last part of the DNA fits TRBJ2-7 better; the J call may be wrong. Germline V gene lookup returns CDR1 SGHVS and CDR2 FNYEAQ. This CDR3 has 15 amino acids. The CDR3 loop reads CASSLIAGRANEQYF. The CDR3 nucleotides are TGTGCCAGCAGCTTAATCGCGGGACGAGCCAACGAGCAGTACTTC.

The CDR3 loop is CASSVEVRGAHEQYF. In nucleotides, the CDR3 is TGTGCCAGCAGCGTAGAAGTGCGAGGGGCCCACGAGCAGTACTTC. The chain uses TRBV9 and TRBJ2-7, with D perhaps TRBD1 or TRBD2 (5 bases each). This CDR3 is 15 amino acids long. V shed 0 bases and J shed 5 bases, with 15 bases lying between them. Germline V gene sequence: CDR1 SGDLS, CDR2 YYNGEE.